Detailed here is one T cell receptor beta chain. The antigen remains undetermined. This entry is derived from a study of CD8 T cells in ankylosing spondylitis. Study results and caveats: Peripheral blood samples showed relatively rare disease-linked clones, and these clones were CD8+. Fewer than 10 highly homologous variants formed a TCR beta motif that appeared characteristic of ankylosing spondylitis blood. Past studies reported some motif variants in reactive arthritis synovial fluid and blood. Disease-associated clones were reportedly significantly overrepresented in matched ankylosing spondylitis synovial fluid.

Germline V lookup: CDR1 MDHEN, CDR2 SYDVKM. CDR3 size: 14 residues. Trimming removed 10 bases from V and 4 bases from J, with 19 bases in between. Each TCR beta library was made by quantitative 5'-RACE that incorporated molecular barcodes. TCRdb passed the 5' RACE reads through MiXCR, listing each CDR3 protein once. The sample shows about 840,000 distinct CDR3 sequences, 12% of them seen only once. The chain employs TRBV28 and TRBJ1-1, with a possible D match to TRBD1 (6 bases). The clonotype was recovered from a male donor with ankylosing spondylitis. The specimen was blood, either unsorted or a sorted T cell fraction (not recorded which). This CDR3 reads CATTTGTVGTEAFF. The DNA for the CDR3 is TGTGCCACCACAACAGGGACGGTGGGCACTGAAGCTTTCTTT. Full variable domain (rest looked up from reference TRBV28 and TRBJ1-1): DVKVTQSSRYLVKRTGEKVFLECVQDMDHENMFWYRQDPGLGLRLIYFSYDVKMKEKGDIPEGYSVSREKKERFSLILESASTNQTSMYLCATTTGTVGTEAFFGQGTRLTVV.